Listed here are 25 T cell receptor beta chains from one sample, sequenced in a study of blood T cell repertoires in COVID-19. The table came from immunoSEQ multiplex PCR; TCRdb's copy has only in-frame clones and leaves some out. The sample includes 220,000 or so clones, roughly 84% of them seen just once. Sequencing used PBMCs or T cells enriched from blood (not recorded which). These TCRs come from a woman aged 35 to 49 who had recovered from COVID-19.

V gene TRBV6-2 or TRBV6-3 combines with J gene TRBJ2-3, with 11 bases identical to TRBD2. The J segment lost 7 bases and the V segment lost 5 bases, leaving 5 bases of the junction unmatched. Germline CDR1 is MNHEY and CDR2 is SVGEGT. This CDR3 is 14 amino acids long. CDR3 sequence (DNA): TGTGCCAGCAGTCCGGGACTAGCGGAAAATACGCAGTATTTT. This gives the protein CASSPGLAENTQYF.

This CDR3 is CASSLDGQGTGGYTF. The CDR3 nucleotides are TGTGCCAGCAGCTTAGATGGACAGGGTACGGGCGGCTACACCTTC. The chain employs TRBV7-6 and TRBJ1-2, with 8 bases fitting TRBD1. The CDR3 extends over 15 amino acids. Germline V lookup: CDR1 SGHVS, CDR2 FNYEAQ. V lost 1 base and J lost 8; bases outside the gene matches: 9.

The chain joins TRBV9 to TRBJ1-3; 7 bases are a match to TRBD1. Germline CDR1 reads SGDLS; CDR2 reads YYNGEE. Trimming cost V 2 bases and J 3 bases; bases outside gene matches: 5. The CDR3 length is 15 residues. The CDR3 protein is CASSVTGDRGNTIYF. CDR3 DNA: TGTGCCAGCAGCGTTACAGGGGATCGTGGAAACACCATATATTTT.

V and J are TRBV11-3 and TRBJ2-1; 8 positions match TRBD1. This CDR3 has 15 residues. Germline trimming cut 5 bases from V and 4 bases from J; bases unmatched to any gene: 7. Per the germline V gene, CDR1 is SGHNT and CDR2 is YENEEA. The CDR3: CASSPRQGPYNEQFF. Written as DNA, the CDR3 is TGTGCCAGCAGCCCACGACAGGGGCCTTACAATGAGCAGTTCTTC.

The rearrangement joins TRBV7-9 to TRBJ2-7; 10 bases are shared with TRBD2. Germline V gene sequence: CDR1 SEHNR, CDR2 FQNEAQ (reference sequence). The CDR3 consists of 15 residues. V was pared by 5 bases and J by 4 bases, with 8 bases of the junction left unmatched. DNA for the CDR3: TGTGCCAGCAGCCCTAGCCTAGCGGGAGTGTACGAGCAGTACTTC. Protein product: CASSPSLAGVYEQYF.

J is TRBJ2-1 and V is TRBV1; the tabulated D call, TRBD1, remains unverified against the DNA. TRBV1 is given as a pseudogene. The CDR3 is made up of 15 amino acids. This CDR3 reads CTSNHRVGSYNEQFF. CDR3 DNA sequence: TGCACCAGCAACCACAGGGTGGGCTCCTACAATGAGCAGTTCTTC.

The chain links TRBV3-1 (or the pseudogene TRBV3-2) to TRBJ2-1, with 8 bases fitting TRBD2. The CDR3 is made up of 17 amino acids. The germline gives CDR1 LGHDT, CDR2 YNNKEL (reference sequence). With V trimmed by 1 base and J by 0 bases, 5 bases remained unmatched. The CDR3 coding sequence is TGTGCCAGCAGCCAAGGAAGGCTAGCGGGCTCCTACAATGAGCAGTTCTTC. This gives the protein CASSQGRLAGSYNEQFF.

The chain couples TRBV9 to TRBJ2-7, with 8 bases matching TRBD1. J lost 6 bases, V lost 0 bases, and 11 bases had no gene match. Per germline, CDR1 SGDLS and CDR2 YYNGEE. CDR3 size: 16 residues. The CDR3 DNA is TGTGCCAGCAGCGTAGTCTTCGGGACAGGCCCACTCGAGCAGTACGTC. It yields the protein CASSVVFGTGPLEQYV.

The chain employs TRBV30 and TRBJ2-6; weak D call: TRBD1 (5 bases). The CDR3 is 16 amino acids. Looked up from germline, CDR1 is GTSNPN and CDR2 is SVGIG (reference sequence). Trimming shortened V by 3 bases and J by 1 base, and 13 bases separated the two germline ends. As DNA, the CDR3 is TGTGCCTGGAGGGGGCTGGGGATTTCTGGGGCCAACGTCCTGACTTTC. Encoded protein: CAWRGLGISGANVLTF.

The chain links TRBV29-1 to TRBJ1-5; D is unclear. This CDR3 region has 13 residues. Trimming took off 3 bases at V and 3 bases at J, with 9 bases between the two ends. Germline CDR1 and CDR2: SQVTM and ANQGSEA. CDR3 loop: CSVDFGNNQPQHF. CDR3 DNA sequence: TGCAGCGTTGATTTCGGTAACAATCAGCCCCAGCATTTT.

This chain links TRBV10-3 with TRBJ1-1; TRBD1 is a possible D gene (6 bases). The V end was cut by 6 bases, the J end by 5 bases, with 19 bases between. There are 15 residues in the CDR3. From germline, CDR1 is ENHRY and CDR2 SYGVKD. The CDR3 loop reads CAIRGSDRRRTEAFF. DNA of the CDR3: TGTGCCATCAGGGGATCCGACAGGAGGAGGACTGAAGCTTTCTTT.

Comment on this clone: The sample has other DNA sequences that encode this CDR3 too. This chain uses TRBV12-3 or TRBV12-4 with TRBJ1-1, with D perhaps matching TRBD1 (6 bases). Trimming took 6 bases from V and 8 from J, leaving 10 bases between them. The CDR3 spans 11 residues. The CDR3 loop reads CASRGHSEAFF. DNA of the CDR3: TGTGCCAGCAGGGGACACTCAGAAGCTTTCTTT.

This clone was seen a single time. The V gene is TRBV28, the J gene TRBJ2-1, with TRBD2 matching over 10 bases. V lost 2 bases, J lost 5 bases, and 3 bases stayed unmatched. Germline assignment: CDR1 MDHEN and CDR2 SYDVKM. This CDR3 comprises 15 residues. The CDR3 sequence: CASSLSLAGDNEQFF. The CDR3 DNA follows: TGTGCCAGCAGTTTAAGTCTAGCGGGAGACAATGAGCAGTTCTTC.

V usage is TRBV5-1 and J usage is TRBJ1-1, with D perhaps TRBD1 (6 bases). This CDR3 has 14 residues. The V end lost 0 bases, the J end lost 4 bases, and 10 bases lay between the germline ends. Germline V CDR1 and CDR2: SGHRS, YFSETQ. The CDR3 reads CASSLGTGPTEAFF. DNA for the CDR3: TGCGCCAGCAGCTTGGGAACAGGGCCCACTGAAGCTTTCTTT. Supplemented by reference TRBV5-1 and TRBJ1-1, the full variable domain reads KAGVTQTPRYLIKTRGQQVTLSCSPISGHRSVSWYQQTPGQGLQFLFEYFSETQRNKGNFPGRFSGRQFSNSRSEMNVSTLELGDSALYLCASSLGTGPTEAFFGQGTRLTVV.

This rearrangement joins TRBV27 to TRBJ1-2, with 7 nucleotides matching TRBD1. Looked up from germline, CDR1 is MNHEY and CDR2 is SMNVEV (reference sequence). V was pared by 6 bases and J by 1 base, with 17 bases of the junction left unmatched. This CDR3 is built from 18 residues. CDR3 sequence (DNA): TGTGCCAGCAGCCCGATTATAATAACGACAGGGAGTAACTATGGCTACACCTTC. It specifies CASSPIIITTGSNYGYTF.

The J gene is TRBJ2-1, the V gene TRBV11-2; TRBD1 agrees at 12 bases. Trimming took 5 bases from V and 7 from J; bases not matched to a gene: 9. This CDR3 spans 16 amino acids. From germline, CDR1 is SGHAT and CDR2 FQNNGV. The CDR3 bases are TGTGCCAGCAGCACATACCGGGACAGGGGGCTGAATGAGCAGTTCTTC. As protein: CASSTYRDRGLNEQFF. The whole variable domain, remainder taken from reference TRBV11-2 and TRBJ2-1, is EAGVAQSPRYKIIEKRQSVAFWCNPISGHATLYWYQQILGQGPKLLIQFQNNGVVDDSQLPKDRFSAERLKGVDSTLKIQPAKLEDSAVYLCASSTYRDRGLNEQFFGPGTRLTVL.

This chain uses TRBV10-3 with TRBJ2-5; D perhaps matches TRBD2 (5 bases). The length of the CDR3 is 13 residues. Deletions cut 11 bases from V and 2 bases from J, with 15 bases between. The germline V gene has CDR1 ENHRY and CDR2 SYGVKD. The CDR3 DNA reads as TGTGCCGTTCGAGGCGGGCAGCAAGAGACCCAGTACTTC. Protein: CAVRGGQQETQYF.

This chain connects TRBV7-2 to TRBJ2-3, with unresolved D. Trimming stripped 5 bases from V and 5 bases from J, with 11 bases between. The CDR3 is 13 residues long. CDR1 is SGHTA and CDR2 is FQGNSA in the germline V gene. CDR3 nucleotides: TGTGCCAGCAGCCCGGCTAGAGGAGATACGCAGTATTTT. Translating it yields CASSPARGDTQYF.

This sequence joins TRBV2 and TRBJ1-1, with D hard to call. The CDR3 runs 13 residues. Germline-derived CDR1 and CDR2 are SNHLY and FYNNEI. The germline V and J ends were trimmed by 6 bases and 0 bases, with 8 bases remaining between them. The CDR3 DNA is TGTGCCAGCAGGGACGGGGTGAACACTGAAGCTTTCTTT. This codes for CASRDGVNTEAFF.

V usage is TRBV11-2 and J usage is TRBJ2-5; 12 bases map to TRBD2. The CDR3 consists of 15 residues. Germline V lookup: CDR1 SGHAT, CDR2 FQNNGV. After removal of 2 bases from V and 3 bases from J, the junction contained 1 base not matched to a gene. CDR3 loop: CASSLRTSGEETQYF. The CDR3 bases are TGTGCCAGCAGCTTAAGGACTAGCGGGGAAGAGACCCAGTACTTC.

The rearrangement joins TRBV10-2 to TRBJ1-1, with TRBD1 as a possible D gene (5 bases). The CDR3 sequence is 13 residues long. From germline, CDR1 is WSHSY and CDR2 SAAADI. V gave up 6 bases and J gave up 4 bases, with 12 bases separating them. The CDR3 is CASRADRSTEAFF. Written as DNA, the CDR3 is TGCGCCAGCAGGGCTGACAGAAGCACTGAAGCTTTCTTT.

The count of this clone is one. A read error may account for a junction end that differs from germline. This chain links TRBV6-1 with TRBJ1-6, with a possible D match to TRBD1 (6 bases). Germline V gene data show CDR1 as MNHNS and CDR2 as SASEGT. The CDR3 consists of 18 residues. CDR3 region: CASSEDRHPSSYNSPLHF. For the CDR3, the DNA is TGTGCCAGCAGCGAAGACAGGCATCCGAGCTCCTATAATTCACCCCTCCACTTT.

On this clone itself: The identical CDR3 is also encoded by other nucleotide sequences in the sample. The chain couples TRBV11-2 to TRBJ2-1; D might be TRBD2 (5 bases). Germline V gene sequence: CDR1 SGHAT, CDR2 FQNNGV. V was pared by 4 bases and J by 0 bases, with 10 bases between. This CDR3 contains 15 residues. CDR3 DNA sequence: TGTGCCAGCAGCTCCAGCGGAAGCTCCTACAATGAGCAGTTCTTC. This encodes CASSSSGSSYNEQFF.

The genes are TRBV24-1 and TRBJ1-2; 7 nucleotides agree with TRBD1. V lost 6 bases to trimming and J lost 4 bases; unmatched junction nucleotides: 4. This CDR3 is 13 amino acids long. Germline-derived CDR1 and CDR2 are KGHDR and SFDVKD. The CDR3 sequence: CATSTGVGYGYTF. CDR3 in DNA: TGTGCCACCAGTACAGGGGTCGGCTATGGCTACACCTTC.

The rearrangement links TRBV18 to TRBJ1-1; D is undetermined. The CDR3 sequence is 15 residues long. Trimming stripped 3 bases from V and 3 bases from J, with 14 bases between. Germline V lookup: CDR1 KGHSH, CDR2 LQKENI. The CDR3 bases are TGTGCCAGCTCACCGTGGGTTGGAGATGACACTGAAGCTTTCTTT. It specifies CASSPWVGDDTEAFF.